This TCR beta chain was sequenced during a study of T cell repertoires in cytomegalovirus infection. For the study at large: It was the public TCR beta signatures that indicated both CMV infection and matching HLA type. Broader study findings: In two of eight donors, the top clonotype was HLA-C-restricted CMV-specific.

This clonotype was recorded at least ten times. Its cognate antigen is unknown. TCRdb reanalysed the reads using MiXCR and keeps one entry per CDR3 protein. The table lists around 530,000 distinct CDR3 sequences, more than 15% of them singletons. V was trimmed by 3 bases and J by 10 bases, leaving 12 bases between them. Germline CDR1 is MNHEY and CDR2 is SMNVEV (reference sequence). CDR3 size: 12 residues. This chain links TRBV27 with TRBJ1-2; TRBD1 is a possible D gene (6 bases). The source of this sequence is a human donor in good health (CMV status not recorded). Some clones in this sample may be carry-over from other donors' samples. Sample: CD8+ T cells from PBMCs. The DNA of the CDR3 is TGTGCCAGCAGTTTCGGGGGCCAGGACTACACCTTC. Its protein is CASSFGGQDYTF.